Here is one TCR beta chain with its context. Its recognized antigen is unknown. Qualities for individual bases were not recorded, and no much larger clone is one base off. This record comes from a study of blood T cell dynamics during melanoma immunotherapy (dated by TCRdb to the early 2020s). Some background on the complete study: Patients with metastatic melanoma were treated with first-line pembrolizumab or nivolumab plus ipilimumab as standard of care in the United Kingdom. To find early correlates of response, peripheral T cell receptor repertoires were profiled in metastatic melanoma patients before and after one cycle of checkpoint inhibitor therapy. The training cohort consisted of consecutive patients, while an additional independent group of patients from the same centre was pooled to form an external validation set. The research as a whole found: The relatively small sample size was recognized as a factor that could limit how well the results generalize. The study was unable to establish whether the T cell clones driving the repertoire changes were melanoma-specific or instead reflected general immune activation. Patients who later achieved disease control showed a bifurcated PBMC repertoire reorganization at W3, with increased clonality or increased diversity, unlike progressors.

CDR3 length: 14 amino acids, cysteine to phenylalanine. Just CDR3 DNA is preserved here, 42 bases in frame from base 1. The CDR1 and CDR2 encoded by the germline V gene are SGHRS and YFSETQ. Trimming costs V 4 bases and J 4 bases, and their ends lie 14 bases apart. This specimen's time point label, interpreted: pre-treatment baseline. Blood samples were collected before treatment (T0) and at week 3 (W3), after the first cycle of checkpoint blockade. Except for a couple of patients with rapid clinical progression, response was assessed 12 weeks after the first infusion by RECIST 1.1; disease control meant complete response, partial response or stable disease. Patients with prior systemic cancer treatment, concomitant immunosuppressant therapy or synchronous other active malignancies were excluded. Both bulk PBMC and plasma cell-free DNA were sequenced for TCR beta so that circulating cells and T cell turnover could be tracked. Lymphoprep and SepMate tubes were used to isolate PBMC from blood, and red cell lysis was then performed. DNA from PBMC and sorted T cell subsets was extracted with QIAamp DNA Blood Mini kits.

Every bulk PBMC sample was loaded with the same fixed amount of about 0.35 ug of DNA. Following the manufacturer instructions, the immunoSEQ TCRb Assay kit was used to amplify TCR beta CDR3 sequences from genomic DNA. The KAPA Library Quantification Kit for Illumina platforms was used to quantify the pooled libraries by qPCR. Sequencing of the pooled libraries was done on an Illumina NextSeq 500, with clustering at roughly 0.55-1.2 pM. The source study handled its data this way. Analysis of the TCR data relied on immunoSEQ ANALYZER and the R LymphoSeq package. A rearrangement efficiency score was calculated as productive divided by the sum of productive and non-productive CDR3 sequences. Clonality was measured with the Gini coefficient and diversity with the Renyi index at alpha=1, and both measures were compared pairwise between timepoints within each patient. Clonal relatedness used an edit distance of 3, and repertoire similarity used the Bhattacharyya coefficient, both computed in LymphoSeq. To classify response, a linear discriminant analysis based on week-3 changes in clonality and diversity was built with the R MASS and caret packages. Imported from immuneACCESS, the table was reduced by TCRdb to in-frame sequences with V and J called. These copies leave out some clones; in studies compared against another copy, an unresolved V gene accounts for under half, and the cause of the remainder is not known. D and trimming come from the DNA, and the V and J calls and clone size come from that table. Present in this sample are approximately 22,000 clones, 87% of which were seen just once. The ten largest account for roughly 4.5% of the sample.

This receptor was taken from a human donor with melanoma. The source was blood, collected from a patient treated with checkpoint blockade. The sequence is built from TRBV5-1 and TRBJ1-1; a tentative D match to TRBD1 spans 6 bases. The DNA reads as follows: TGCGCCAGCAGCGCCGACAGGATGGGCACTGAAGCTTTCTTT. This is translated as CASSADRMGTEAFF. The variable domain in full, with residues beyond the CDR3 obtained from the reference TRBV5-1 and TRBJ1-1 genes, is KAGVTQTPRYLIKTRGQQVTLSCSPISGHRSVSWYQQTPGQGLQFLFEYFSETQRNKGNFPGRFSGRQFSNSRSEMNVSTLELGDSALYLCASSADRMGTEAFFGQGTRLTVV.